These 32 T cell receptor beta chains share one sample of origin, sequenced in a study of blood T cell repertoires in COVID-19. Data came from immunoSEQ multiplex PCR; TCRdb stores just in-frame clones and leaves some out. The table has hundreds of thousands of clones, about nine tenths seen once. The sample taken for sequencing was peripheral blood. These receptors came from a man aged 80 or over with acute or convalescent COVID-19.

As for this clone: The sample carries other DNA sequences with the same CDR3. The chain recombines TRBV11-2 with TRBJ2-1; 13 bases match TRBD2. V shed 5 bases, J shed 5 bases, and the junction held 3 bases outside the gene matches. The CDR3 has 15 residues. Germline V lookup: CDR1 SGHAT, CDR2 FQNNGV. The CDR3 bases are TGTGCCAGCAGCCCGGGACTAGCGGGAAACAATGAGCAGTTCTTC. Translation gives CASSPGLAGNNEQFF.

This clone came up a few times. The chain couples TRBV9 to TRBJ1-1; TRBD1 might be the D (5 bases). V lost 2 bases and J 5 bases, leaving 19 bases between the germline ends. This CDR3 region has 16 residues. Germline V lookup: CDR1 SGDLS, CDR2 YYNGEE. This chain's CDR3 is CASSVGGSDSRTEAFF. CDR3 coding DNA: TGTGCCAGCAGCGTCGGGGGGTCCGACTCGCGTACTGAAGCTTTCTTT.

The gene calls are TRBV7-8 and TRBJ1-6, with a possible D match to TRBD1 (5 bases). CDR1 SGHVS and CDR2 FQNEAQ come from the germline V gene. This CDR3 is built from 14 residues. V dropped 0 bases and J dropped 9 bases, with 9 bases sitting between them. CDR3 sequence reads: CASSLAGGSSPLHF. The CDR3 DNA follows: TGTGCCAGCAGCTTAGCGGGGGGTTCTTCACCCCTCCACTTT. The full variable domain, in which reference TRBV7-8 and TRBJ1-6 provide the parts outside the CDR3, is GAGVSQSPRYKVAKRGQDVALRCDPISGHVSLFWYQQALGQGPEFLTYFQNEAQLDKSGLPSDRFFAERPEGSVSTLKIQRTQQEDSAVYLCASSLAGGSSPLHFGNGTRLTVT.

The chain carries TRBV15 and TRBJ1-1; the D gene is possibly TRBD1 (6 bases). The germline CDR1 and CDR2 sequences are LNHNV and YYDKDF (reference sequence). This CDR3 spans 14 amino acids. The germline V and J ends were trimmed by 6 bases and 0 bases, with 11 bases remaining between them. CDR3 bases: TGTGCCACCAGACATCAGGGGCTGAACACTGAAGCTTTCTTT. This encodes CATRHQGLNTEAFF.

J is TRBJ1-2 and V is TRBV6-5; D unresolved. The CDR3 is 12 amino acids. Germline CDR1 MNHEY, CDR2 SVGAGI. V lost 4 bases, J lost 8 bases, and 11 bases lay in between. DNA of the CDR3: TGTGCCAGCAGTTCTAGAACGCAGGGCTACACCTTC. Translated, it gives CASSSRTQGYTF.

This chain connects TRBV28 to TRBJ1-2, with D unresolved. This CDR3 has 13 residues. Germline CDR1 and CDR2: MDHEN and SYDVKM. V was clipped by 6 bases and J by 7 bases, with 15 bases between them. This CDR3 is CASRTGGTGGYTF. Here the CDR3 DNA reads TGTGCCAGCAGAACCGGAGGTACGGGTGGCTACACCTTC.

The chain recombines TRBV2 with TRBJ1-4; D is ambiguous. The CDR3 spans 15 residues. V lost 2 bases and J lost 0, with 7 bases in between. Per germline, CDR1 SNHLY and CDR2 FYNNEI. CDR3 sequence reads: CASSEMGATNEKLFF. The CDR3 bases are TGTGCCAGCAGTGAAATGGGAGCAACTAATGAAAAACTGTTTTTT.

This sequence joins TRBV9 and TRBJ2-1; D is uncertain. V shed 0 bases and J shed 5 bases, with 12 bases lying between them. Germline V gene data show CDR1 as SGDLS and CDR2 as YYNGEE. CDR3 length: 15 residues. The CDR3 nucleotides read TGTGCCAGCAGCGTAGGGCCCGCTCATCACAATGAGCAGTTCTTC. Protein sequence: CASSVGPAHHNEQFF.

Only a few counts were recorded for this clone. The CDR3 nucleotides read TGTGCCATCAGTGAGTCGACAGGAAGACAGCCCCAGCATTTT. Amino acids: CAISESTGRQPQHF. V usage is TRBV10-3 and J usage is TRBJ1-5; a weak D match, TRBD1 (6 bases). Deletions cut 0 bases from V and 7 bases from J, with 10 bases between. The CDR3 consists of 14 residues. Germline lookup yields CDR1 ENHRY and CDR2 SYGVKD.

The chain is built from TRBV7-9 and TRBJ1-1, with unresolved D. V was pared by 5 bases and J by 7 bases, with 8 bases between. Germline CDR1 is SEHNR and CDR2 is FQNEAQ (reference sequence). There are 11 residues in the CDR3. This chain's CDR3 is CASSPGGEAFF. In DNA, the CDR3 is TGTGCCAGCAGCCCCGGCGGTGAAGCTTTCTTT.

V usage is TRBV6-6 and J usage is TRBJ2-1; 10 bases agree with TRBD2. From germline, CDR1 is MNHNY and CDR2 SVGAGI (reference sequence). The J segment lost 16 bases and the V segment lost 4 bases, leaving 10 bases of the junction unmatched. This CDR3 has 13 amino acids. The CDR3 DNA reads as TGTGCCAGCAGTTTGCTAGCGGGAGAAGGATCATTCTTC. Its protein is CASSLLAGEGSFF.

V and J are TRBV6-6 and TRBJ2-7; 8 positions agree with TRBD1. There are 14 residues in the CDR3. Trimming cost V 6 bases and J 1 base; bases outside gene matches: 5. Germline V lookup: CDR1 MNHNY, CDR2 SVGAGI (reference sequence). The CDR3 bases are TGTGCCAGCAGGTCCGGGACAGGTTCCTACGAGCAGTACTTC. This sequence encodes CASRSGTGSYEQYF.

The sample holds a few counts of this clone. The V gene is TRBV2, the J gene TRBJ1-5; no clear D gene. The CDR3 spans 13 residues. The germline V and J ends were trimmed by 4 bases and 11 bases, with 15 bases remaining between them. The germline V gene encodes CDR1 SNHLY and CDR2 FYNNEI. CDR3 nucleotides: TGTGCCAGCAGTGGGCAGTCAACCGCGGCCCAGCATTTT. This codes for CASSGQSTAAQHF.

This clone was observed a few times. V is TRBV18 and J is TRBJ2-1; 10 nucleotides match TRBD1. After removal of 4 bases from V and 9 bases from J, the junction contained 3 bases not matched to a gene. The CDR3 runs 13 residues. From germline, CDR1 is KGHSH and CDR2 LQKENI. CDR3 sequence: CASSRGQGSEQFF. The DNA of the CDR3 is TGTGCCAGCTCACGGGGACAGGGGAGTGAGCAGTTCTTC.

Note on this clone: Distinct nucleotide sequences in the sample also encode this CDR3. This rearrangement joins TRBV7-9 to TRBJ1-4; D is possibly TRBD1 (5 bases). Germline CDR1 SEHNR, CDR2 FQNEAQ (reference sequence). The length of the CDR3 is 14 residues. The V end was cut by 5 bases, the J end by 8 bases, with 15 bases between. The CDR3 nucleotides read TGTGCCAGCAGCCCCCGGGGCGGGAACGAAAAACTGTTTTTT. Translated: CASSPRGGNEKLFF.

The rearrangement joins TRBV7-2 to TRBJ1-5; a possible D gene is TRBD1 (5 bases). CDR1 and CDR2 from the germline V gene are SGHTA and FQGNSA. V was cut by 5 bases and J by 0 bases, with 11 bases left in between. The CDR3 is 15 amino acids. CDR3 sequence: CASSPGGYSNQPQHF. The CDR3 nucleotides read TGTGCCAGCAGCCCGGGGGGTTATAGCAATCAGCCCCAGCATTTT.

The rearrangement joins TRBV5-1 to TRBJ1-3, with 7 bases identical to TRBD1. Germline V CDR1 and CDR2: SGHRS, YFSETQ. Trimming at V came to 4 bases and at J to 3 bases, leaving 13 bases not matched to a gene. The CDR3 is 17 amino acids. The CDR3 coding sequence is TGCGCCAGCAGCCCATCAGGGGGACGCTTAGTTGGAAACACCATATATTTT. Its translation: CASSPSGGRLVGNTIYF.

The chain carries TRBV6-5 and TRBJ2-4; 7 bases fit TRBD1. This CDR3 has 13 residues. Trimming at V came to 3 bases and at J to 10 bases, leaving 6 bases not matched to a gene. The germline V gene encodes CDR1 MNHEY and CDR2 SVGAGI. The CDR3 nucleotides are TGTGCCAGCAGTTATGTCACAGGGGCTATTCAGTACTTC. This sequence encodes CASSYVTGAIQYF.

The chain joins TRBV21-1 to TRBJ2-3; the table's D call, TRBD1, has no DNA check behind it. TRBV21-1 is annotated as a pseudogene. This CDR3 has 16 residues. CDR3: CASSKETALSTDTQYF. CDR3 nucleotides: TGTGCCAGCAGCAAGGAGACAGCCCTTAGCACAGATACGCAGTATTTT.

DNA for the CDR3: TGTGCCAGCAGCTCGCTTAGCGGGGGCTACAATGAGCAGTTCTTC. Protein sequence: CASSSLSGGYNEQFF. The chain has TRBV7-3 and TRBJ2-1, with 9 positions matching TRBD2. Germline CDR1 SGHTA, CDR2 FQGTGA. V lost 4 bases and J lost 3; bases outside the gene matches: 4. The CDR3 length is 15 residues.

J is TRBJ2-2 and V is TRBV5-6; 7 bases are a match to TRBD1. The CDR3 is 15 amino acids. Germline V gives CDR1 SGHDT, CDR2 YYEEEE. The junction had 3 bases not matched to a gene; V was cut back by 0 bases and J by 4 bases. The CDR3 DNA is TGTGCCAGCAGCTTGGTGGACAGGATCACCGGGGAGCTGTTTTTT. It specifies CASSLVDRITGELFF.

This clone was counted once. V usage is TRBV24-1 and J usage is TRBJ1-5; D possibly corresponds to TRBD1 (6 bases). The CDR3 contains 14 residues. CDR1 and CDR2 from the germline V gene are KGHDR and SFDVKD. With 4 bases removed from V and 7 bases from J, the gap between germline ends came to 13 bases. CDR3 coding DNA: TGTGCCACCAGTGACCCAGGGGCTTGGCAGCCCCAGCATTTT. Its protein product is CATSDPGAWQPQHF.

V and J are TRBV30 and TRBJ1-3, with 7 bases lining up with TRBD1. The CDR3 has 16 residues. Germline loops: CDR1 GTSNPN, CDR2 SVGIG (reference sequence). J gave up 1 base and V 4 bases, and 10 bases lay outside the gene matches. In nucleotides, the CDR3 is TGTGCCTGGAAAGGGGGACAGCTCGCTTCTGGAAACACCATATATTTT. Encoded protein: CAWKGGQLASGNTIYF.

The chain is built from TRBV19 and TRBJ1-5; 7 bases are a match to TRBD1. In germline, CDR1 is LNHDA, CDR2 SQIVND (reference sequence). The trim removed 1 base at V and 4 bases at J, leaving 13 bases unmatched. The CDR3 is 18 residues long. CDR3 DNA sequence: TGTGCCAGTAGTATAGCCATATCCACACAGGGGACTAATCAGCCCCAGCATTTT. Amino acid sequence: CASSIAISTQGTNQPQHF.

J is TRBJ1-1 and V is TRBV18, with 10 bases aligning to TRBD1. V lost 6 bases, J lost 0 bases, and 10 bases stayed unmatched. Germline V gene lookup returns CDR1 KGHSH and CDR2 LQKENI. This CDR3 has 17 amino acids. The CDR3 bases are TGTGCCAGCTCCCCGAGACAGGGGGCGCGGATGAACACTGAAGCTTTCTTT. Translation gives CASSPRQGARMNTEAFF.

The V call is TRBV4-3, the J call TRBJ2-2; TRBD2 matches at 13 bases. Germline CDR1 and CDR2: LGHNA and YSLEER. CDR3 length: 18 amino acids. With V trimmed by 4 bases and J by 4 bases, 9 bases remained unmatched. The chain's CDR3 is CASSRVWTSGSGTGELFF. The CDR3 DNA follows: TGCGCCAGCAGCCGAGTGTGGACTAGCGGGAGTGGCACCGGGGAGCTGTTTTTT.

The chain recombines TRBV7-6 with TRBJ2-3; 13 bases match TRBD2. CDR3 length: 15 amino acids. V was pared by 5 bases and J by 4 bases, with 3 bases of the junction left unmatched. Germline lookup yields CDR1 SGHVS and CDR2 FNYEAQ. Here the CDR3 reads CASSQTSGGADTQYF. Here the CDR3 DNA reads TGTGCCAGCAGCCAAACTAGCGGGGGGGCAGATACGCAGTATTTT.

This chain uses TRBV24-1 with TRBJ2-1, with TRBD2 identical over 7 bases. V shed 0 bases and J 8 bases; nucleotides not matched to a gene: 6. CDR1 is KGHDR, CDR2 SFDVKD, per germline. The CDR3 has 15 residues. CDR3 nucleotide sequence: TGTGCCACCAGTGATTTGGCGGGAGTGGTCCATGAGCAGTTCTTC. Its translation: CATSDLAGVVHEQFF.

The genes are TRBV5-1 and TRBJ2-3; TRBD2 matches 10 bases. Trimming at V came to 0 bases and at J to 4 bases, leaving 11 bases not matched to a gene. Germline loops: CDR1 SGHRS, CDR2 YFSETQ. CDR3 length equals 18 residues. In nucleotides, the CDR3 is TGCGCCAGCAGCTTGGGGGGGCCTAGCGGGAGTGGTGCAGATACGCAGTATTTT. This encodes CASSLGGPSGSGADTQYF.

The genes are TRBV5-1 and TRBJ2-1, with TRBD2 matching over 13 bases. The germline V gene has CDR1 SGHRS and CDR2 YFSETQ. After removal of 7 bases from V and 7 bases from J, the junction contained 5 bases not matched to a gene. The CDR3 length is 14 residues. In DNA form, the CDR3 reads TGCGCCAGCCGCGGACTAGCGGGAGTAAATGAGCAGTTCTTC. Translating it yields CASRGLAGVNEQFF.

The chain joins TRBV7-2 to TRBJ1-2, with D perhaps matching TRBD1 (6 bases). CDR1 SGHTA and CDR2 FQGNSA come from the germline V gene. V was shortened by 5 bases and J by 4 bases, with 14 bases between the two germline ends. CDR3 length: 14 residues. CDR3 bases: TGTGCCAGCAGCCCGGATGGACAGCCCTATGGCTACACCTTC. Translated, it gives CASSPDGQPYGYTF.

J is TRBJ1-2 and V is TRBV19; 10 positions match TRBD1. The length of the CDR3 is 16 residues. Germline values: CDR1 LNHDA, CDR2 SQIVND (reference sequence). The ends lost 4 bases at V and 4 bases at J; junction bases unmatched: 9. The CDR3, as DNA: TGTGCCAGTAGTAGACCCGGGACAGGGGTCGCCTATGGCTACACCTTC. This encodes CASSRPGTGVAYGYTF.